The source of this T cell receptor (beta chain) is a study of cytotoxic CD8 clonotypes in ibrutinib-treated CLL. The wider study: Following treatment for a median about 12 months, range 6 to 36, response samples were then taken. Study observations and caveats: Public clonotypes were uncommon and contracted or stayed stable on treatment. At progression, clonality fell back toward baseline after rising at ibrutinib response. Researchers report that baseline clonality outpaced age-matched healthy donors and tracked circulating CD8+ T-cell counts.

Trimming left V 5 bases short and J 11 bases short, with 18 bases between. The CDR3 is made up of 13 amino acids. Per the germline V gene, CDR1 is MDHEN and CDR2 is SYDVKM. In regard to this clone: No antigen is known for it.

Only in-frame clones appear in the TCRdb table, and some are missing; sequencing was by immunoSEQ multiplex PCR. Of roughly 76,000 clones listed, more than 75% are singletons. The clonotype was recovered from a human donor with chronic lymphocytic leukemia. V and J are TRBV28 and TRBJ1-2; D gene uncertain. Sequencing was performed on PBMCs, taken at disease progression, from a patient treated with ibrutinib. The CDR3 loop is CASSTLGPGLYTF. The CDR3 coding sequence is TGTGCCAGCAGTACGCTCGGCCCGGGTCTTTACACCTTC.